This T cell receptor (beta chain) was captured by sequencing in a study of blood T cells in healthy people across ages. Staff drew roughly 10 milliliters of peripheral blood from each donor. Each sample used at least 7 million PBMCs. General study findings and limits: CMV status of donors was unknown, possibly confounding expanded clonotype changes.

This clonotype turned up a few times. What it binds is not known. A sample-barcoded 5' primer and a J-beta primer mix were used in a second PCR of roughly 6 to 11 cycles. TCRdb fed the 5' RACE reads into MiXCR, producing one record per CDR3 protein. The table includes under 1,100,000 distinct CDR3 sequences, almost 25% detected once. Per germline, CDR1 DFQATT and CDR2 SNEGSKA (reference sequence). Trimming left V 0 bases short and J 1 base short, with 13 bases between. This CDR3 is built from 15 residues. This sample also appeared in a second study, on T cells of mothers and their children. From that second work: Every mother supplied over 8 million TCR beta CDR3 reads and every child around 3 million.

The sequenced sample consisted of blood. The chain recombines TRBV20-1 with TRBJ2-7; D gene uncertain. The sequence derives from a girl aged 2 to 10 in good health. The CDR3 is CSARDLRAPSYEQYF. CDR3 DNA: TGCAGTGCTAGAGATTTAAGGGCCCCATCCTACGAGCAGTACTTC.